This TCR beta chain is from a study of CD4+ T cells in melanoma. Germline CDR1 and CDR2: SGHTA and FQGTGA. V dropped 3 bases and J dropped 5; count of bases not matched to a gene: 5. The CDR3 is made up of 14 amino acids. Sequencing used immunoSEQ multiplex PCR; TCRdb keeps in-frame clones, though not all of them. The table has around 16,000 clones, approximately 76% seen once. The J gene is TRBJ2-3, the V gene TRBV7-3, with TRBD2 matching 7 bases. The receptor was derived from a human donor with melanoma. Specimen: cells from a culture (not recorded whether cultured in vitro). CDR3 nucleotide sequence: TGTGCCAGCAGCTTCAGCGGGGCGAGAGATACGCAGTATTTT. It encodes CASSFSGARDTQYF.